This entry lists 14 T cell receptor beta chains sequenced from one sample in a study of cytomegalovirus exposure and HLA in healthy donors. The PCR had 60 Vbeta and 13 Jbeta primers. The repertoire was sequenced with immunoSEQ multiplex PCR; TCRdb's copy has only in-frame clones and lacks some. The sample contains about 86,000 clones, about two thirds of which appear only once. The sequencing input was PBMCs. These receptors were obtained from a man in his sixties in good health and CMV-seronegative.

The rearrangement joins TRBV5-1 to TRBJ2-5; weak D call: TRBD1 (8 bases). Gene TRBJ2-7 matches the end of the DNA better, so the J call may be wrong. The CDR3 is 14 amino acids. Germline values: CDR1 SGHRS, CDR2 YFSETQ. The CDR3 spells CASSLEQGGYEQYF. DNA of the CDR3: TGCGCCAGCAGCTTGGAACAGGGGGGGTACGAGCAGTACTTC.

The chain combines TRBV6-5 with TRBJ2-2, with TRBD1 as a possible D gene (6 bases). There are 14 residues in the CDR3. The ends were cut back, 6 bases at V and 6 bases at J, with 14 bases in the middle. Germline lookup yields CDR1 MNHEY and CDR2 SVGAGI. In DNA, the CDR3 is TGTGCCAGCAGGCTTCTCAGGGGACCCGGGGAGCTGTTTTTT. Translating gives CASRLLRGPGELFF.

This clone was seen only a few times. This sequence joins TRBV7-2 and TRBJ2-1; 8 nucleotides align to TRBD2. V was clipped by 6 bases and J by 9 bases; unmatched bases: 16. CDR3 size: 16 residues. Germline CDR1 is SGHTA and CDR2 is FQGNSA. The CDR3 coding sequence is TGTGCCAGCAGGAAGGGGCCGGGACTAGGAATCAGTGAGCAGTTCTTC. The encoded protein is CASRKGPGLGISEQFF.

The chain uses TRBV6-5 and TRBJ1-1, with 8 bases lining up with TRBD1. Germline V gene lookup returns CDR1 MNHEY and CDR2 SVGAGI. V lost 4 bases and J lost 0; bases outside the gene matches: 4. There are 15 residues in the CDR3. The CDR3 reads CASSSRQGLNTEAFF. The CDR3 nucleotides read TGTGCCAGCAGTTCCCGACAGGGGCTGAACACTGAAGCTTTCTTT.

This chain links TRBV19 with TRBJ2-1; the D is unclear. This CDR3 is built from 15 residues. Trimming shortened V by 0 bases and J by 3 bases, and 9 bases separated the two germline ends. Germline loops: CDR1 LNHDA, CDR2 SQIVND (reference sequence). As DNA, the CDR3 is TGTGCCAGTAGTATAGAGGCAAGTGTCTACAATGAGCAGTTCTTC. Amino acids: CASSIEASVYNEQFF.

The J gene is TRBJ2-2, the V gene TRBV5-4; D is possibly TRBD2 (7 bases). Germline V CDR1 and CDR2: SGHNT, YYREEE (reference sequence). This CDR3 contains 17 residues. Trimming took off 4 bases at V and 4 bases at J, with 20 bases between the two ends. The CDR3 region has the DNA TGTGCCAGCAGCGGCATAACGCGGGGGCATCTCACCGGGGAGCTGTTTTTT. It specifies CASSGITRGHLTGELFF.

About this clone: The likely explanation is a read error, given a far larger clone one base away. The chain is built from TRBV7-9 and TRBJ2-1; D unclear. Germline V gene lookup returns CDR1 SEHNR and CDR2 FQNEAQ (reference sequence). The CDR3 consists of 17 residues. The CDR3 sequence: CASSLDPRILSYNQQFF. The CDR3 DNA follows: TGTGCCAGCAGCTTAGATCCTAGAATTCTCTCCTACAATCAGCAGTTCTTC. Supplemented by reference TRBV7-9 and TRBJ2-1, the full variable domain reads DTGVSQNPRHKITKRGQNVTFRCDPISEHNRLYWYRQTLGQGPEFLTYFQNEAQLEKSRLLSDRFSAERPKGSFSTLEIQRTEQGDSAMYLCASSLDPRILSYNQQFFGPGTRLTVL.

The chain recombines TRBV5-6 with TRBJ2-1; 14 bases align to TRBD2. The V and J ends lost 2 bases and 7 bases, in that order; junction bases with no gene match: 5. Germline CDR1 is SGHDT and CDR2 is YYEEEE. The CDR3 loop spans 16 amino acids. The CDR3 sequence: CASSLGGLAGANEQFF. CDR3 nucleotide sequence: TGTGCCAGCAGCTTAGGGGGACTAGCGGGAGCGAATGAGCAGTTCTTC.

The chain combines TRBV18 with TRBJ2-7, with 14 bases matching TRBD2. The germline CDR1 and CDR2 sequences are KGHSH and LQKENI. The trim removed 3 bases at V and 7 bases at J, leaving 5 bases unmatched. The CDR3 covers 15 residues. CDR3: CASSPGTSGRGEQYF. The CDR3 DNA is TGTGCCAGCTCACCCGGGACTAGCGGGAGAGGGGAGCAGTACTTC.

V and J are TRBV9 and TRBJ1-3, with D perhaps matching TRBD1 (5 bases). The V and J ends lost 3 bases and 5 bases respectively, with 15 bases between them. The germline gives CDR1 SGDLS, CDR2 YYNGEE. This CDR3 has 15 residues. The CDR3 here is CASSAGRGSRNTIYF. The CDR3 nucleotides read TGTGCCAGCAGCGCCGGTCGGGGGAGTCGAAACACCATATATTTT. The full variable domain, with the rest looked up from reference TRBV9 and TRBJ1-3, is DSGVTQTPKHLITATGQRVTLRCSPRSGDLSVYWYQQSLDQGLQFLIQYYNGEERAKGNILERFSAQQFPDLHSELNLSSLELGDSALYFCASSAGRGSRNTIYFGEGSWLTVV.

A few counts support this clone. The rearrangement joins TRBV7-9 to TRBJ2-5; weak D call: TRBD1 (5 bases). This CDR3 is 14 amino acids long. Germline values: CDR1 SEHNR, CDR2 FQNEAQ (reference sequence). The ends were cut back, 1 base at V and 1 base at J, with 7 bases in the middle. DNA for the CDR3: TGTGCCAGCAGCTTAGGGGGCAGCCAAGAGACCCAGTACTTC. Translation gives CASSLGGSQETQYF.

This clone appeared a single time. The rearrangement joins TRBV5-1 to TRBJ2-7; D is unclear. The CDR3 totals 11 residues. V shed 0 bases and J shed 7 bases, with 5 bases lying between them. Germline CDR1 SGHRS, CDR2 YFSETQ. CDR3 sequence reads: CASSLGEEQYF. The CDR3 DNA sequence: TGCGCCAGCAGCTTGGGTGAGGAGCAGTACTTC.

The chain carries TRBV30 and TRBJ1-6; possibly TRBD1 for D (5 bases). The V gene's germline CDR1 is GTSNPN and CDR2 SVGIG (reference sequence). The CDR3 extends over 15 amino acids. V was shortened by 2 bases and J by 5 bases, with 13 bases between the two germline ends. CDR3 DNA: TGTGCCTGGAGTTCCCCGGGGGGAAATAATTCACCCCTCCACTTT. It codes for CAWSSPGGNNSPLHF.

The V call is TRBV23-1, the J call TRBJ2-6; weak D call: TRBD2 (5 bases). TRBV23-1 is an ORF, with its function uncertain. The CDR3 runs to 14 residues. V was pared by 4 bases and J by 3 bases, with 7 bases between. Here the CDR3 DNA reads TGCGCCAGCAGTCTGAGGGATGGGGCCAACGTCCTGACTTTC. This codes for CASSLRDGANVLTF.